The source of this T cell receptor beta chain is a study of T cells expressing NK-cell markers (dated by TCRdb to 2020 to 2021). About the investigation overall: Three sorted T-cell subsets (CD3+CD56+NKG2C+, CD3+CD56+NKG2C- and CD3+CD56-NKG2C+) from fewer than 10 donors had their TCR beta-chain repertoires profiled. Seven of the eight sequenced donors were HCMV-seropositive and one was HCMV-seronegative. Sequencing of the libraries produced 2 x 150 bp reads on Illumina HiSeq 2000/2500, MiSeq or NextSeq. All eight donors whose samples were sequenced were randomly selected healthy volunteers, three of them men and five women.

TCRdb lists the instrument as Illumina HiSeq 2000. TCR beta cDNA libraries were prepared using 5'RACE template switching, which introduced a universal primer site and unique molecular identifiers. cDNA synthesis was primed from the TCR beta constant segment and was followed by two successive PCR amplification steps. Processing in the source paper ran as follows. Reads were demultiplexed and grouped by UMI with MIGEC, and clonotypes were assembled and quantified with MiTCR. To remove erroneous sequences, TCR cDNA sequences were retained only when supported by two or more reads. The tcR package was used for downstream repertoire analysis, and clonotypes were matched across fractions by CDR3 nucleotide sequence plus V segment. VDJmatch was used to annotate antigen specificity against VDJdb, with one amino acid substitution in CDR3 allowed. Reprocessed by TCRdb, the reads give a single entry per CDR3 protein sequence, without DNA. None of the V and J calls come from the authors' own analysis; TCRdb made them. The sample table holds under 500,000 distinct CDR3 sequences. More than 7% of the sample is held by the ten biggest clonotypes.

The CDR3 contains 14 residues, cysteine and phenylalanine counted. No coding sequence is recorded. On the study overall, not on this receptor specifically: Whether the expanded NKG2C-expressing T cell clones were specific for HCMV antigens was left unclear. Those dominant clonotypes were again the most abundant among CD3+CD56-NKG2C+ cells in a few donors, at about 28.3-60.1%. For roughly six donors, the dominant CD3+CD56+NKG2C+ clonotypes were among the top 10 CD8+ clonotypes and accounted for roughly 1.0-7.5% of CD8+ T cells.

To determine HCMV serostatus, a commercial ELISA kit was used to detect HCMV-specific IgG in serum. Peripheral blood mononuclear cells were isolated from blood by Ficoll density gradient centrifugation. As concerns this clonotype: Its antigen target is currently unknown.

The rearranged chain carries TRBV12-3 or TRBV12-4 and TRBJ1-4; the D gene TCRdb calls, TRBD1, cannot be checked with no DNA. The source of this sequence is a woman aged 18 to 75 in good health. The sample taken for sequencing was blood T cells: a sorted CD56 or NKG2C T cell subset, CD4+ or CD8+ T cells, or bulk PBMC T cells (not recorded which). The CDR3 in this case is CASKPGQANEKLFF.